These T cell receptor beta chains were read from a single sample in a study of response to subunit inactivated influenza vaccine. Each CDR3 protein gets one entry after TCRdb re-called the RT-PCR reads with MiXCR. The data show 650,000 to 800,000 distinct CDR3 sequences, with 14% seen just once and approximately 7% held by the top ten. Sequences were derived from PBMCs from blood, sampled roughly 2 weeks before vaccination. Every receptor here comes from a man aged 50 or older who received an inactivated influenza vaccine. Each CDR3 is given with its conserved first and last residue. A D gene is named only where the DNA matches it firmly. Only part of the rows carry a size: once, few, many, or a class if the clone is expanded.

D,size,V,length,J,DNA,CDR3
TRBD1,many,TRBV20-1,13,TRBJ2-7,TGCAGTGCCAGGACAGGGGGATCCTACGAGCAGTACTTC,CSARTGGSYEQYF
.,.,TRBV10-3,15,TRBJ2-1,TGTGCCATCAGTGAGGGGGCTAGCTCCTACAATGAGCAGTTCTTC,CAISEGASSYNEQFF
.,few,TRBV12-3/TRBV12-4,14,TRBJ2-5,TGTGCCAGCACCCCCGAGGCAGCCCAAGAGACCCAGTACTTC,CASTPEAAQETQYF
.,few,TRBV5-1,17,TRBJ2-3,TGCGCCAGCAGCTTGGGGCCCAGCGGCAGTAGCACAGATACGCAGTATTTT,CASSLGPSGSSTDTQYF
TRBD2,.,TRBV11-2,13,TRBJ2-7,TGTGCCAGCAGCTTAGGATATACTAGCGGGGGATACTTC,CASSLGYTSGGYF
.,few,TRBV10-3,12,TRBJ1-3,TGTGCCATGACAGGCTCTGGAAACACCATATATTTT,CAMTGSGNTIYF
.,.,TRBV5-1,15,TRBJ2-5,TGCGCCAGCAGCTTGGCCGCTCAAAATGCGGAGACCCAGTACTTC,CASSLAAQNAETQYF
.,.,TRBV10-3,15,TRBJ2-1,TGTGCCATAGCCCCTGGGCAGGAACCCTACAATGAGCAGTTCTTC,CAIAPGQEPYNEQFF
.,.,TRBV20-1,14,TRBJ1-1,TGCAGTGCGCCATCGGGGGGCTACGGCACTGAAGCTTTCTTT,CSAPSGGYGTEAFF
TRBD2,few,TRBV5-1,17,TRBJ2-5,TGCGCCAGCAGCTCCCCCTTGCGGGAGGGCCTTAAGGAGACCCAGTACTTC,CASSSPLREGLKETQYF
.,.,TRBV20-1,15,TRBJ2-1,TGCAGTGCGAAGGACAGCTTTAGCTCCTACAATGAGCAGTTCTTC,CSAKDSFSSYNEQFF
.,.,TRBV19,15,TRBJ1-5,TGTGCCAGTAGTACCGACCTAGATAGGAATCAGCCCCAGCATTTT,CASSTDLDRNQPQHF
.,.,TRBV11-2,14,TRBJ2-4,TGTGCCAGCAGCTTAGGGGCAGGACCAAACATTCAGTACTTC,CASSLGAGPNIQYF
.,many,TRBV20-1,15,TRBJ1-1,TGCAGTGCTAGAGATTTTTTCCAGGGGAACACTGAAGCTTTCTTT,CSARDFFQGNTEAFF
TRBD1,.,TRBV7-2,15,TRBJ2-7,TGTGCCAGCAGCTACAGGGGCCTCAGCTCCTACGAGCAGTACTTC,CASSYRGLSSYEQYF
TRBD1,.,TRBV15,14,TRBJ2-5,TGTGCCACCAGCAGAGTTTCAGGGGGAGAGACCCAGTACTTC,CATSRVSGGETQYF
.,.,TRBV5-6,14,TRBJ2-7,TGTGCCAGCGGCTTGGCCGGCAGGGAGCTCGAGCAGTACTTC,CASGLAGRELEQYF
.,.,TRBV2,13,TRBJ2-1,TGTGCCAGCAGGGCCGTGGTTGACAATGAGCAGTTCTTC,CASRAVVDNEQFF
TRBD1,few,TRBV4-2,15,TRBJ1-5,TGTGCCAGCAGCCAAGATCGAGGGGGCAGGCAGCCCCAGCATTTT,CASSQDRGGRQPQHF
TRBD2,.,TRBV6-2/TRBV6-3,14,TRBJ2-3,TGTGCCAGCAGTTACGTCGCGGGGGGAGATACGCAGTATTTT,CASSYVAGGDTQYF
.,few,TRBV20-1,14,TRBJ2-1,TGCAGTGCTAGGTTGGAGAAGGGCTACAATGAGCAGTTCTTC,CSARLEKGYNEQFF
.,.,TRBV12-3/TRBV12-4,14,TRBJ1-2,TGTGCCAGCAGTTTAGGGACATCCCACTATGGCTACACCTTC,CASSLGTSHYGYTF
.,many,TRBV5-1,14,TRBJ2-3,TGCGCCAGCAGCTTGGGGACGGTTTTAGATACGCAGTATTTT,CASSLGTVLDTQYF
.,many,TRBV9,16,TRBJ1-6,TGTGCCAGCAGCCTCACAGGGCATTTTGCAGATTCACCCCTCCACTTT,CASSLTGHFADSPLHF
TRBD2,few,TRBV12-3/TRBV12-4,17,TRBJ2-1,TGTGCCAGCAGTTTATTCGGACTAGCGGGACCCTACAATGAGCAGTTCTTC,CASSLFGLAGPYNEQFF
TRBD2,.,TRBV3-1,14,TRBJ2-3,TGTGCCAGCAGCGGACTAGCGGGGACAGATACGCAGTATTTT,CASSGLAGTDTQYF
TRBD2,few,TRBV12-5,17,TRBJ2-3,TGTGCTAGTGGTTTGCCGACTAGCGAGACTAGCACAGATACGCAGTATTTT,CASGLPTSETSTDTQYF
TRBD2,few,TRBV4-2,16,TRBJ2-1,TGTGCCAGCAGCCAAGGAACTAGCGGGAGGGCCAATGAGCAGTTCTTC,CASSQGTSGRANEQFF
.,.,TRBV9,17,TRBJ2-5,TGTGCCAGCAGCACCTGGGGACAGACGGGGGGTCAAGAGACCCAGTACTTC,CASSTWGQTGGQETQYF
TRBD2,many,TRBV4-1,16,TRBJ2-2,TGCGCCAGCAGCCACGTAGCGGGGGACCCCACCGGGGAGCTGTTTTTT,CASSHVAGDPTGELFF
.,few,TRBV20-1,16,TRBJ1-5,TGCAGTGCTAGAGTTTCGGGGGGCTATAGCAATCAGCCCCAGCATTTT,CSARVSGGYSNQPQHF
TRBD1,few,TRBV18,17,TRBJ2-1,TGTGCCAGCTCACCAAATCCCGGGACAGGGGGTACTCATGAGCAGTTCTTC,CASSPNPGTGGTHEQFF
.,few,TRBV5-1,18,TRBJ2-5,TGCGCCAGCAGCTTGGGTTCTTGGGGGGCCTCGAGCCAAGAGACCCAGTACTTC,CASSLGSWGASSQETQYF
TRBD1,few,TRBV5-6,15,TRBJ2-1,TGTGCCAGCAGCTTGGAGTTGGACAGGACGTTCGGTCAGTTCTTC,CASSLELDRTFGQFF
.,few,TRBV5-1,16,TRBJ2-1,TGCGCCAGCAGCCTACAACGGGATCCAGCCTACAATGAGCAGTTCTTC,CASSLQRDPAYNEQFF
.,few,TRBV7-6,17,TRBJ1-6,TGTGCCAGCAGCTTAGCGGCTGTGCCGGGGGCTGGCTCACCCCTCCACTTT,CASSLAAVPGAGSPLHF
.,.,TRBV14,18,TRBJ2-2,TGTGCCAGCAGCCAAGGATTTGGGGATGGGTGGAACACCGGGGAGCTGTTTTTT,CASSQGFGDGWNTGELFF
TRBD1,few,TRBV5-6,15,TRBJ2-5,TGTGCCAGCAGCCCGAGGACAGGGAGTTTGGAGACCCAGTACTTC,CASSPRTGSLETQYF
TRBD1,few,TRBV27,17,TRBJ1-5,TGTGCCAGCAGTTTCCGGGGCCAGGGGGTTCATACACAGCCCCAGCATTTT,CASSFRGQGVHTQPQHF
TRBD2,few,TRBV20-1,14,TRBJ2-3,TGCAGTGCTGGCCGGCGGGGGGTCACAGATACGCAGTATTTT,CSAGRRGVTDTQYF
TRBD2,many,TRBV29-1,12,TRBJ2-3,TGCAGCGGGACTAGCGGCACAGATACGCAGTATTTT,CSGTSGTDTQYF